The sequence of this TCR beta chain was determined in a study of blood T cell repertoires in COVID-19. This clone was seen a handful of times. TCRdb's table, derived via immunoSEQ multiplex PCR, lists solely in-frame clones and lacks some. The table lists hundreds of thousands of clones, approximately 86% of them singletons. Germline values: CDR1 SGHTS, CDR2 YDEGEE. The V segment lost 0 bases and the J segment 7 bases; nucleotides outside the gene matches: 2. This CDR3 contains 15 residues. The genes are TRBV5-8 and TRBJ1-5; 12 positions agree with TRBD1. The sample taken for sequencing was peripheral blood. The clonotype was recovered from a man in his late teens or twenties with active or convalescent COVID-19. The CDR3 coding sequence is TGTGCCAGCAGCTTGGGGGGACAGGGGGCGCAGCCCCAGCATTTT. Translated: CASSLGGQGAQPQHF. Full variable domain (missing parts from reference TRBV5-8 and TRBJ1-5): EAGVTQSPTHLIKTRGQQATLRCSPISGHTSVYWYQQALGLGLQFLLWYDEGEERNRGNFPPRFSGRQFPNYSSELNVNALELEDSALYLCASSLGGQGAQPQHFGDGTRLSIL.